This T cell receptor beta chain was captured by sequencing in a study of blood T cell repertoires in COVID-19 (dated by TCRdb to 2020 to 2021). Study-wide context: The collaborator samples originated in the United States, Italy and Spain and spanned the acute and convalescent phases of COVID-19. Nearly every sample came with metadata listing a de-identified subject ID, COVID-19 status, age in years and sex. Subjects who had been exposed to COVID-19, were actively infected with it, or had recovered from it provided the deeply sampled blood TCRbeta repertoires that made up the dataset. The repertoires were made available in a free public database intended to serve as a resource for research on the immune response to SARS-CoV-2. The prospective study material was composed of cDNA or gDNA derived from T cells, B-cell-depleted T cells, or PBMCs. Where HLA class I and class II types were available, the types were taken from metadata supplied by the sample provider, not from assay-based typing. Samples came from the ongoing ImmuneRACE study (first 160 participants) plus 1,254 subjects from 6 global collaborators. Study-wide findings and limitations: How much clinical and demographic metadata was included differed by source and by participant, and the metadata was provided uncurated.

Regarding this clone: It lacks a known antigen. No clone much larger than this one lies a single base away; base qualities are absent.

From its cysteine to its phenylalanine, the CDR3 spans 16 amino acids. The DNA shown is the 48-base CDR3, in frame from base 1. From the germline V gene, CDR1 is ENHRY and CDR2 is SYGVKD. The V and J ends are trimmed by 3 bases and 2 bases, leaving 13 bases between them. At one collaborating source in Seattle, patients were enrolled during active infection and were followed longitudinally through the course of disease. Collaborating institutions collected whole blood in K2EDTA tubes following their own protocols. For TCRbeta analysis, collaborators shipped samples as frozen whole blood, isolated PBMCs, or DNA extracted from either of those sample types. TCRbeta CDR3 regions were amplified from genomic DNA using the immunoSEQ Assay, a bias-controlled multiplex PCR. The study's own analysis went as follows. Nucleated cell counts per sample were estimated from amplification of reference gene primers within the assay. Sequence reads were collapsed and filtered to measure the absolute abundance of every unique TCRbeta CDR3 rearrangement. Productive Simpson clonality was computed per sample as the square root of Simpson's diversity index over productive rearrangements. In TCRdb, the immuneACCESS table is reduced to in-frame sequences with V and J assigned. These tables do not hold every clone; where another copy was compared, an unresolved V gene accounts for under half, and the others remain unexplained. The D gene and trimming were derived from the DNA, and the V and J assignments and clone size from that table. The sample table records 200,000 to 250,000 clones; 82% of these occur just once. The biggest ten clones account for about 5% of the sample.

Sequencing was carried out using peripheral blood. This clonotype was sampled from a woman in her 70s with COVID-19, enrolled during active disease. This chain is built from TRBV10-3 and TRBJ1-4; a tentative D match to TRBD1 spans 6 bases. In nucleotide form, the sequence is TGTGCCATCAGTGATTGGGGGCTGGCCACTAATGAAAAACTGTTTTTT. This is translated as CAISDWGLATNEKLFF.